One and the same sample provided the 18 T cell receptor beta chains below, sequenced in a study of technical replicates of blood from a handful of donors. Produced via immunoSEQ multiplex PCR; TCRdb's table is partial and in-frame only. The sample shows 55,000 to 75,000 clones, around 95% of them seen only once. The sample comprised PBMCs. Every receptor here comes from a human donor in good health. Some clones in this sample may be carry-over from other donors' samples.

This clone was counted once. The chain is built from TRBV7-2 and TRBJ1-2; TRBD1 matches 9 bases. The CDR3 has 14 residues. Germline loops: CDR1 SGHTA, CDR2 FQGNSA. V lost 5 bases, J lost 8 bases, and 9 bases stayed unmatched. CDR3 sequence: CASSHYRGLGGYTF. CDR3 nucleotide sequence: TGTGCCAGCAGCCATTACAGGGGGCTCGGGGGCTACACCTTC.

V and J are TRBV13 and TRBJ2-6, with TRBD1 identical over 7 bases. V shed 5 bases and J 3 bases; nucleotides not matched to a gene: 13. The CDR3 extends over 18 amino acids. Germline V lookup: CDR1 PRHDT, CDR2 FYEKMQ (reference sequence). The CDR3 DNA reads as TGTGCCAGCAGCCCTGACAGGGTCGGTTTCTATGGGGCCAACGTCCTGACTTTC. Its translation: CASSPDRVGFYGANVLTF.

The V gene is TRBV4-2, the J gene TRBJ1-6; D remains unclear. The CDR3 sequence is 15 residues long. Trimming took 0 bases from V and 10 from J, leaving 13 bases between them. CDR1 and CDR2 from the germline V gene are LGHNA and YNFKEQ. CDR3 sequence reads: CASSQEGSAGSPLHF. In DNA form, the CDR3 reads TGTGCCAGCAGCCAAGAAGGGAGCGCGGGATCACCCCTCCACTTT.

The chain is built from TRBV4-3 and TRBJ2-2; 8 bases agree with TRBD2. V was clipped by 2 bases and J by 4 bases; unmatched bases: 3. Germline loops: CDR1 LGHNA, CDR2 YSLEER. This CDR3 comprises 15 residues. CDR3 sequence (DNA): TGCGCCAGCAGCCAACAGCGGGGGAGCACCGGGGAGCTGTTTTTT. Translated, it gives CASSQQRGSTGELFF.

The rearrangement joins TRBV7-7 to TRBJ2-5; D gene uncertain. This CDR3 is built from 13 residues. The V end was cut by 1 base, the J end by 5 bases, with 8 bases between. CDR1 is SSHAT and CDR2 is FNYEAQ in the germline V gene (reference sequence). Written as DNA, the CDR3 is TGTGCCAGCAGCTTAGGACAAATTGAGACCCAGTACTTC. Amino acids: CASSLGQIETQYF.

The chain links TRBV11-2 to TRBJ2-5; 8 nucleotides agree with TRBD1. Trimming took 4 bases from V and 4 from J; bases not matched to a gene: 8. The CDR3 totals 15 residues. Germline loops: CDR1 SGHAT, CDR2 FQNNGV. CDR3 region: CASSSRQGAGETQYF. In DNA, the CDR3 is TGTGCCAGCAGCTCCCGTCAGGGGGCTGGAGAGACCCAGTACTTC.

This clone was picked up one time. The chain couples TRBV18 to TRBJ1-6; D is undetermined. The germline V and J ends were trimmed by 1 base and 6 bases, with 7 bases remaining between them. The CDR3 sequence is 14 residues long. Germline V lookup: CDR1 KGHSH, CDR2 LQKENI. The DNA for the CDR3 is TGTGCCAGCTCACCACAGGGAGGTAATTCACCCCTCCACTTT. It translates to CASSPQGGNSPLHF.

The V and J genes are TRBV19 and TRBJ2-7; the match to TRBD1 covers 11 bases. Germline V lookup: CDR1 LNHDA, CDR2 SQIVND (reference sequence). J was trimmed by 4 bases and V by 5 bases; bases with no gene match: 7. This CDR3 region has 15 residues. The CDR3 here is CASSSPGQGAYEQYF. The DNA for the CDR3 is TGTGCCAGTAGTTCACCCGGACAGGGGGCTTACGAGCAGTACTTC.

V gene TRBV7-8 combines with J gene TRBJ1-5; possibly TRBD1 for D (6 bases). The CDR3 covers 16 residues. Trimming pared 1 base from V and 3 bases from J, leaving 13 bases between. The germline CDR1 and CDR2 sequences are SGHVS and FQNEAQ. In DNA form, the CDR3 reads TGTGCCAGCAGCTTAGGGAGACAGGAGTACAATCAGCCCCAGCATTTT. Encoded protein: CASSLGRQEYNQPQHF.

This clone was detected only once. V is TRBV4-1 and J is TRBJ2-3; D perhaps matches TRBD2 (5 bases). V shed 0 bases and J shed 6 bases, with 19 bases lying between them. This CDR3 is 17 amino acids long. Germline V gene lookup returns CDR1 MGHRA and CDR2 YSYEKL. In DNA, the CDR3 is TGCGCCAGCAGCCAAGACGGGGAAGGACGACGACCGGATACGCAGTATTTT. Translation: CASSQDGEGRRPDTQYF.

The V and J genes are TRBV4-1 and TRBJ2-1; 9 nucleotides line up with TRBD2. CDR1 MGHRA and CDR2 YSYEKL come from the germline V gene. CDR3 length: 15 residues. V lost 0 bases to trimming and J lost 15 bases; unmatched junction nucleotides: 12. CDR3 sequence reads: CASSQEAGTGTSLFF. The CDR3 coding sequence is TGCGCCAGCAGCCAAGAGGCCGGGACCGGGACTAGCTTGTTCTTC.

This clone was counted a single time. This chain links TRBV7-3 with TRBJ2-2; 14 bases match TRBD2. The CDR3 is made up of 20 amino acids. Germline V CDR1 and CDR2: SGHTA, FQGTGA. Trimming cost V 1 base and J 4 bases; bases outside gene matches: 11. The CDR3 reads CASSLSHPKGLAGATGELFF. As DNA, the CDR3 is TGTGCCAGCAGCTTAAGCCATCCCAAGGGACTAGCGGGGGCCACCGGGGAGCTGTTTTTT.

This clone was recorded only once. The CDR3: CASSFNAGTLNEQFF. For the CDR3, the DNA is TGTGCCAGCAGTTTTAACGCCGGGACTCTCAATGAGCAGTTCTTC. V usage is TRBV27 and J usage is TRBJ2-1; perhaps TRBD2 as D (6 bases). This CDR3 is built from 15 residues. The V and J ends lost 3 bases and 6 bases respectively, with 15 bases between them. Germline CDR1 reads MNHEY; CDR2 reads SMNVEV (reference sequence).

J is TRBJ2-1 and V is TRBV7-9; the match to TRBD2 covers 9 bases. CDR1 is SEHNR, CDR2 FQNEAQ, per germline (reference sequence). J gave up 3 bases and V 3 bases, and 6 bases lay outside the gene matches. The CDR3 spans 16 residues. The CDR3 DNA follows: TGTGCCAGCAGCTTCTCTCGACTAGCGGACTACAATGAGCAGTTCTTC. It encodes CASSFSRLADYNEQFF.

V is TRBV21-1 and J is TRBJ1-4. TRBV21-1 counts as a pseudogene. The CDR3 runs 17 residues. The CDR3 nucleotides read TGTGCCAGCAGCAAATTGGGGGACGGGGGGCCGGTAGAAAAACTGTTTTTT. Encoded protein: CASSKLGDGGPVEKLFF.

The CDR3 DNA reads TGTGCCAGCAGCTTCCTTGGGGCATCTACGGAGACCCAGTACTTC. It codes for CASSFLGASTETQYF. The chain links TRBV11-2 to TRBJ2-5; maybe TRBD1 (5 bases). V dropped 3 bases and J dropped 5 bases, with 16 bases sitting between them. The CDR3 length is 15 residues. Germline CDR1 is SGHAT and CDR2 is FQNNGV.

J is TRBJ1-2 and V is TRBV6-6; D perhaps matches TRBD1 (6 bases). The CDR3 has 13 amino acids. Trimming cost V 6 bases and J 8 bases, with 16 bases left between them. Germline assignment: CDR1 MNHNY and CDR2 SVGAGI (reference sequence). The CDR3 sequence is CASRETQGQGYTF. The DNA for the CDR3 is TGTGCCAGCAGGGAGACACAGGGTCAGGGCTACACCTTC.

This chain's CDR3 is CAWSALGRSYNEQFF. The CDR3 nucleotides are TGTGCCTGGAGTGCGCTCGGGAGATCCTACAATGAGCAGTTCTTC. The chain carries TRBV30 and TRBJ2-1, with D perhaps matching TRBD2 (6 bases). The V gene lost 1 base and the J gene lost 1 base, with 11 bases spanning the gap. The CDR3 runs 15 residues. CDR1 and CDR2 from the germline V gene are GTSNPN and SVGIG (reference sequence).